This T cell receptor (beta chain) was sequenced for a study of cytomegalovirus exposure and HLA in healthy donors. Unmatched junction bases numbered 8, after V lost 4 bases and J lost 5 bases. The CDR3 is made up of 15 amino acids. The germline V gene encodes CDR1 MNHEY and CDR2 SVGAGI. On this clone itself: Antigen specificity is unknown.

The PCR used 60 Vbeta and 13 Jbeta primers. Repertoires were generated with immunoSEQ multiplex PCR, while TCRdb's copy carries only in-frame clones and drops some. The sample has roughly 120,000 clones; over 60% are singletons. Study-wide points: In vitro checks showed that a few CMV-associated chains really do target CMV antigens. With high specificity and sensitivity, the classifier reportedly diagnosed cytomegalovirus status.

The sequenced sample consisted of PBMCs. The receptor comes from a woman in her thirties or forties in good health and CMV-seropositive. The V and J genes are TRBV6-5 and TRBJ2-5, with 9 bases that match TRBD1. CDR3 in DNA: TGTGCCAGCAGTTCACAGGGGGCTCTCGGGGAGACCCAGTACTTC. Translated: CASSSQGALGETQYF.